This TCR beta chain was profiled in a study of control samples from healthy donors and cancer patients. Repertoires were generated with immunoSEQ multiplex PCR, while TCRdb's copy carries only in-frame clones and drops some. In the table there are 100,000 to 150,000 clones, over 80% of which are singletons. This sequence was found in a man aged 80 or over with head and neck cancer. The sample consisted of PBMCs.

The CDR3 coding sequence is TGTGCCAGCAGCTTGTCCGCAGCCACCTACGAGCAGTACTTC. It encodes CASSLSAATYEQYF. V usage is TRBV5-5 and J usage is TRBJ2-7; D unclear. The ends were cut back, 1 base at V and 2 bases at J, with 10 bases in the middle. CDR3 length: 14 amino acids. Germline V gene lookup returns CDR1 SGHKS and CDR2 YYEKEE (reference sequence).